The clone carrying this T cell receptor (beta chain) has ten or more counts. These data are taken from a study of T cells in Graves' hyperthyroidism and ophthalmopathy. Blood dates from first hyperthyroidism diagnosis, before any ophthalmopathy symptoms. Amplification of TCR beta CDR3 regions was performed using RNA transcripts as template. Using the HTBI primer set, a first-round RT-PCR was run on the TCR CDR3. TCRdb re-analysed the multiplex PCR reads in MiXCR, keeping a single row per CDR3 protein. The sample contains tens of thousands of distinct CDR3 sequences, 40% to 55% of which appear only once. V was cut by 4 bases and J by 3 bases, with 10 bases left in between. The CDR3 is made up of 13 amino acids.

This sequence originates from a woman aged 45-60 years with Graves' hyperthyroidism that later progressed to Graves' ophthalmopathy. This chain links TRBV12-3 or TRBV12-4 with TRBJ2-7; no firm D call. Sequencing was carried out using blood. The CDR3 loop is CASSWTGRYEQYF. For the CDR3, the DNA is TGTGCCAGCAGTTGGACGGGCCGCTACGAGCAGTACTTC.